Presented here are 17 T cell receptor beta chains from one specimen sequenced in a study of blood T cell repertoires in COVID-19. Here immunoSEQ multiplex PCR was the method, and the copy in TCRdb shows in-frame clones only, minus some. The repertoire holds about 220,000 clones, with more than 65% as singletons. Source material: peripheral blood. These receptors all come from a woman older than 75 with acute or convalescent COVID-19.

The chain combines TRBV7-8 with TRBJ1-6; unclear D gene. CDR3 length: 14 amino acids. CDR1 and CDR2 from the germline V gene are SGHVS and FQNEAQ. V was trimmed by 0 bases and J by 10 bases, leaving 10 bases between them. The CDR3 protein is CASSLAGVGSPLHF. In DNA form, the CDR3 reads TGTGCCAGCAGCTTAGCCGGGGTGGGATCACCCCTCCACTTT.

The rearrangement joins TRBV15 to TRBJ2-1; 8 nucleotides align to TRBD1. The CDR3 contains 14 residues. In germline, CDR1 is LNHNV, CDR2 YYDKDF (reference sequence). The V gene end was trimmed by 1 base and the J gene end by 7 bases; junction bases not matched to a gene: 3. For the CDR3, the DNA is TGTGCCACCAGCAGAGTACAGGGGGTGAATGAGCAGTTCTTC. The encoded protein is CATSRVQGVNEQFF.

This clone was found once. The genes are TRBV24-1 and TRBJ2-1; D unresolved. The germline gives CDR1 KGHDR, CDR2 SFDVKD. The CDR3 extends over 13 amino acids. The V gene lost 4 bases and the J gene lost 0 bases, with 3 bases spanning the gap. The CDR3 bases are TGTGCCACCAGTGAGAGCTCCTACAATGAGCAGTTCTTC. Translated: CATSESSYNEQFF.

The genes are TRBV5-3 and TRBJ1-5; the D gene is possibly TRBD1 (5 bases). TRBV5-3 qualifies as an ORF whose function is uncertain. V was pared by 0 bases and J by 8 bases, with 9 bases between. The CDR3 contains 13 residues. The CDR3 DNA is TGTGCCAGAAGCTTGGACAGGAAGGAGCCCCAGCATTTT. This codes for CARSLDRKEPQHF.

The chain recombines TRBV3-1 (or the pseudogene TRBV3-2) with TRBJ1-2; 7 bases agree with TRBD1. The CDR3 sequence is 15 residues long. J was trimmed by 2 bases and V by 3 bases; bases with no gene match: 6. The germline V gene encodes CDR1 LGHDT and CDR2 YNNKEL (reference sequence). Written as DNA, the CDR3 is TGTGCCAGCAGCCACCAGGGCAGGGGGAACTATGGCTACACCTTC. Protein product: CASSHQGRGNYGYTF.

This clone has more than one count but fewer than ten. The chain combines TRBV21-1 with TRBJ1-2; no DNA check was done on the table's D call, TRBD1. TRBV21-1 is a known pseudogene. CDR3 length: 15 amino acids. The CDR3 DNA reads as TGTGCCAGCAGCTCTAGGGACAGGGAGGACTATGGCTACACCTTC. Translated, it gives CASSSRDREDYGYTF.

This chain uses TRBV12-3 or TRBV12-4 with TRBJ1-1; 7 bases agree with TRBD1. V gave up 7 bases and J gave up 3 bases; unmatched junction bases: 5. CDR3 length: 13 residues. The CDR3 spells CASTSDRYTEAFF. The DNA of the CDR3 is TGTGCCAGCACTTCGGACAGGTACACTGAAGCTTTCTTT.

This chain joins TRBV2 and TRBJ1-1; TRBD1 aligns across 9 bases. This CDR3 contains 14 residues. Per the germline V gene, CDR1 is SNHLY and CDR2 is FYNNEI. The junction had 4 bases not matched to a gene; V was cut back by 5 bases and J by 3 bases. In DNA, the CDR3 is TGTGCCAGCAGTACAGGGGGCTCGGACACTGAAGCTTTCTTT. It codes for CASSTGGSDTEAFF.

The table lists this clone with a count of one. The rearrangement uses TRBV11-3 and TRBJ2-7; possible D gene TRBD1, 6 bases. The germline V and J ends were trimmed by 5 bases and 6 bases, with 17 bases remaining between them. Germline V CDR1 and CDR2: SGHNT, YENEEA. The CDR3 has 14 amino acids. CDR3 coding DNA: TGTGCCAGCAGCCGGTCAGGACAGAACGGCGAGCAGTACTTC. It yields the protein CASSRSGQNGEQYF.

The chain links TRBV27 to TRBJ2-2; 7 positions match TRBD2. Germline CDR1 and CDR2: MNHEY and SMNVEV (reference sequence). This CDR3 contains 17 residues. V dropped 6 bases and J dropped 0; count of bases not matched to a gene: 10. The CDR3 protein is CASSSPTSSTNTGELFF. The CDR3, as DNA: TGTGCCAGCAGCTCACCGACTAGCTCTACGAACACCGGGGAGCTGTTTTTT.

The rearrangement uses TRBV11-1 and TRBJ1-1; TRBD1 agrees at 7 bases. This CDR3 contains 14 residues. The V gene's germline CDR1 is SGHAT and CDR2 FQDESV (reference sequence). J lost 5 bases, V lost 6 bases, and 9 bases had no gene match. Here the CDR3 DNA reads TGTGCCAGCAGATCCGACAGGGTCAATACTGAAGCTTTCTTT. Translation: CASRSDRVNTEAFF.

The chain links TRBV5-4 to TRBJ1-4; D is unresolved. The V gene lost 4 bases and the J gene lost 3 bases, with 13 bases spanning the gap. This CDR3 contains 15 residues. The germline V gene encodes CDR1 SGHNT and CDR2 YYREEE (reference sequence). The CDR3 loop is CASSLRTLANEKLFF. The DNA for the CDR3 is TGTGCCAGCAGCCTAAGAACCTTAGCTAATGAAAAACTGTTTTTT.

This clone was recorded only once. The chain combines TRBV28 with TRBJ2-4; maybe TRBD2 (5 bases). Between the trimmed V and J ends, which lost 7 bases and 6 bases, there was a span of 10 bases. The CDR3 is made up of 12 amino acids. Germline V gives CDR1 MDHEN, CDR2 SYDVKM. CDR3 in DNA: TGTGCCAGCAATGGCGGAGGAAACATTCAGTACTTC. Its translation: CASNGGGNIQYF.

Details on this clone: The same CDR3 can be traced to other DNA sequences in this sample. This chain links TRBV6-5 with TRBJ2-7; TRBD1 matches 7 bases. Germline CDR1 reads MNHEY; CDR2 reads SVGAGI. V shed 0 bases, J shed 0 bases, and the junction held 5 bases outside the gene matches. The CDR3 length is 16 residues. The chain's CDR3 is CASSYSRQGSSYEQYF. CDR3 coding DNA: TGTGCCAGCAGTTACTCGAGACAGGGAAGCTCCTACGAGCAGTACTTC.

The rearrangement joins TRBV18 to TRBJ2-1; 8 positions agree with TRBD2. V lost 0 bases, J lost 6 bases, and 16 bases stayed unmatched. CDR1 is KGHSH and CDR2 is LQKENI in the germline V gene. The CDR3 is 19 amino acids. The DNA for the CDR3 is TGTGCCAGCTCACCACCGCGACCGGGGGGGCAGGAAAAGGGCAATGAGCAGTTCTTC. Protein sequence: CASSPPRPGGQEKGNEQFF.

The chain employs TRBV3-1 (or the pseudogene TRBV3-2) and TRBJ1-3; 7 bases fit TRBD1. The CDR3 loop spans 17 amino acids. Trimming cost V 4 bases and J 2 bases; bases outside gene matches: 11. Germline V gives CDR1 LGHDT, CDR2 YNNKEL (reference sequence). The CDR3 sequence: CASSLRWAGGPGNTIYF. CDR3 coding DNA: TGTGCCAGCAGCCTTCGGTGGGCAGGGGGTCCTGGAAACACCATATATTTT.

This clone was detected only once. The genes are TRBV7-2 and TRBJ1-2; the D gene is possibly TRBD1 (5 bases). Deletions cut 5 bases from V and 5 bases from J, with 15 bases between. The CDR3 covers 14 residues. Germline V gene data show CDR1 as SGHTA and CDR2 as FQGNSA. The CDR3 bases are TGTGCCAGCAGCCTCGTGAAGGGGCAGTATGGCTACACCTTC. Amino acids: CASSLVKGQYGYTF.